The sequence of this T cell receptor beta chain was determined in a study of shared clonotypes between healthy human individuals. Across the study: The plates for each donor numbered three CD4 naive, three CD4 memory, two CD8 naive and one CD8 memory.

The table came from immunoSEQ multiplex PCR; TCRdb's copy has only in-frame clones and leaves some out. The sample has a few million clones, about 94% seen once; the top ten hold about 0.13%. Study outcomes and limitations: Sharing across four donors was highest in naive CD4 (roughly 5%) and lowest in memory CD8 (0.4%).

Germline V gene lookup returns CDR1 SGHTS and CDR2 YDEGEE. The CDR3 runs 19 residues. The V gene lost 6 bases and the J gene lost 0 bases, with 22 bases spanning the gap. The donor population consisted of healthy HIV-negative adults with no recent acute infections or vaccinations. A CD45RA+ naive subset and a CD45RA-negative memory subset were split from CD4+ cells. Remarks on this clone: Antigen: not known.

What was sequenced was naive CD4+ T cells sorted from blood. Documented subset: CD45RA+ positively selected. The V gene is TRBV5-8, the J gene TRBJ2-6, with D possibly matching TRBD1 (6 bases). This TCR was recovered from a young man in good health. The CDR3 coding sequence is TGTGCCAGCAAGCCCCATCGACAGGACTTAGCCTCTGGGGCCAACGTCCTGACTTTC. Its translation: CASKPHRQDLASGANVLTF. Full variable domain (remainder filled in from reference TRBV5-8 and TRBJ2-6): EAGVTQSPTHLIKTRGQQATLRCSPISGHTSVYWYQQALGLGLQFLLWYDEGEERNRGNFPPRFSGRQFPNYSSELNVNALELEDSALYLCASKPHRQDLASGANVLTFGAGSRLTVL.